This is a list of T cell receptor beta chains from one sample in a study of blood T cell repertoires in COVID-19. This table comes from immunoSEQ multiplex PCR, and its TCRdb copy is limited to in-frame clones, with some not included. The sample carries about 280,000 clones, around 86% recorded once. The specimen sequenced was peripheral blood. These receptors were taken from a human donor in a cohort sampled during active COVID-19. Each CDR3 is given with its conserved first and last residue. The D gene is left open where the match is weak. Rows may omit the clone size; those that give it use once, few, many or a size class.

D	V	J	size	CDR3	DNA
-	TRBV6-2/TRBV6-3	TRBJ1-2	-	CASSRTDYGYTF	TGTGCCAGCAGTCGGACAGACTATGGCTACACCTTC
TRBD1	TRBV7-8	TRBJ1-1	few	CASSNPYRGRTEAFF	TGTGCCAGCAGCAACCCCTACAGGGGTAGGACTGAAGCTTTCTTT
TRBD2	TRBV5-1	TRBJ2-7	-	CASSFEAGHEQYF	TGCGCCAGCAGCTTTGAAGCGGGACACGAGCAGTACTTC
TRBD1	TRBV7-2	TRBJ2-3	-	CASSLGGTGGGNTQYF	TGTGCCAGCAGCTTGGGGGGCACAGGGGGCGGGAATACGCAGTATTTT
-	TRBV11-1	TRBJ2-5	-	CATSFGQRETQYF	TGTGCCACCTCCTTTGGACAGCGGGAGACCCAGTACTTC
-	TRBV21-1	TRBJ2-7	-	CASSTEGEEQYF	TGTGCCAGCAGCACCGAGGGAGAGGAGCAGTACTTC
-	TRBV6-5	TRBJ2-2	-	CASSYPSRGTGELFF	TGTGCCAGCAGTTACCCTTCCCGGGGCACCGGGGAGCTGTTTTTT
TRBD1	TRBV6-2/TRBV6-3	TRBJ1-1	-	CASSYSRTGEDFF	TGTGCCAGCAGTTACTCGAGGACAGGGGAGGATTTCTTT
-	TRBV1	TRBJ2-7	-	CTSSQRIAYEQYF	TGCACCAGCAGCCAGAGGATAGCCTACGAGCAGTACTTC
TRBD1	TRBV4-2	TRBJ2-3	-	CASSQRDQTGGRTDTQYF	TGTGCCAGCAGCCAGAGAGACCAGACAGGGGGTCGCACAGATACGCAGTATTTT
TRBD1	TRBV6-5	TRBJ2-1	few	CASRRQGEFF	TGTGCCAGCAGGAGACAGGGAGAGTTCTTC
-	TRBV5-6	TRBJ1-1	-	CASSLRGGRMNTEAFF	TGTGCCAGCAGCTTACGGGGGGGCAGAATGAACACTGAAGCTTTCTTT
TRBD2	TRBV19	TRBJ2-1	-	CASSIEASGWEQFF	TGTGCCAGTAGTATAGAGGCTAGCGGATGGGAGCAGTTCTTC
-	TRBV15	TRBJ2-7	-	CATSNTGVEQYF	TGTGCCACCAGCAACACAGGCGTCGAGCAGTACTTC
-	TRBV6-2/TRBV6-3	TRBJ2-5	-	CASSYRRAIVWQETQYF	TGTGCCAGCAGTTACAGGCGGGCCATCGTATGGCAAGAGACCCAGTACTTC
TRBD1	TRBV15	TRBJ1-5	-	CATSTDSGQPNQPQHF	TGTGCCACCAGCACAGACTCGGGACAGCCGAATCAGCCCCAGCATTTT
-	TRBV19	TRBJ2-1	-	CASSTQGGVSYNEQFF	TGTGCCAGTAGTACCCAGGGCGGGGTTTCCTACAATGAGCAGTTCTTC
TRBD2	TRBV4-3	TRBJ2-1	-	CASRQTSGSFGEQFF	TGCGCCAGCAGGCAGACTAGCGGGAGTTTTGGTGAGCAGTTCTTC
-	TRBV18	TRBJ2-5	-	CASSPQVDRQETQYF	TGTGCCAGCTCACCACAAGTAGACAGACAAGAGACCCAGTACTTC
-	TRBV27	TRBJ2-7	once	CASAPGTPSLMRYF	TGTGCCAGCGCCCCCGGGACACCATCCCTTATGAGGTACTTC
TRBD2	TRBV7-2	TRBJ2-4	-	CASSLAAGDLAKNIQYF	TGTGCCAGCAGCTTAGCGGCGGGGGACCTAGCCAAAAACATTCAGTACTTC
-	TRBV5-6	TRBJ2-3	-	CASSPTGDTQYF	TGTGCCAGCAGCCCGACAGGAGATACGCAGTATTTT
TRBD2	TRBV19	TRBJ2-1	-	CASKWLAGGGEQFF	TGTGCCAGTAAATGGCTAGCGGGAGGTGGTGAGCAGTTCTTC
-	TRBV6-6	TRBJ2-7	-	CASSRSYQRLAAPLF	TGTGCCAGCAGTCGATCGTACCAAAGATTAGCCGCCCCACTCTTC
TRBD2	TRBV5-1	TRBJ2-7	once	CASSRLLASKQYF	TGCGCCAGCAGCCGACTACTAGCGTCGAAGCAGTACTTC
-	TRBV3-1/TRBV3-2	TRBJ2-2	-	CASSYTEGRRTGELFF	TGTGCCAGCAGCTACACGGAGGGTAGGAGGACCGGGGAGCTGTTTTTT
-	TRBV18	TRBJ1-6	-	CASSPNQTPNSPLHF	TGTGCCAGCTCACCCAACCAGACACCTAATTCACCCCTCCACTTT
TRBD2	TRBV20-1	TRBJ2-1	-	CSASSGRVSYNEQFF	TGCAGTGCTAGTAGCGGGAGGGTCTCCTACAATGAGCAGTTCTTC